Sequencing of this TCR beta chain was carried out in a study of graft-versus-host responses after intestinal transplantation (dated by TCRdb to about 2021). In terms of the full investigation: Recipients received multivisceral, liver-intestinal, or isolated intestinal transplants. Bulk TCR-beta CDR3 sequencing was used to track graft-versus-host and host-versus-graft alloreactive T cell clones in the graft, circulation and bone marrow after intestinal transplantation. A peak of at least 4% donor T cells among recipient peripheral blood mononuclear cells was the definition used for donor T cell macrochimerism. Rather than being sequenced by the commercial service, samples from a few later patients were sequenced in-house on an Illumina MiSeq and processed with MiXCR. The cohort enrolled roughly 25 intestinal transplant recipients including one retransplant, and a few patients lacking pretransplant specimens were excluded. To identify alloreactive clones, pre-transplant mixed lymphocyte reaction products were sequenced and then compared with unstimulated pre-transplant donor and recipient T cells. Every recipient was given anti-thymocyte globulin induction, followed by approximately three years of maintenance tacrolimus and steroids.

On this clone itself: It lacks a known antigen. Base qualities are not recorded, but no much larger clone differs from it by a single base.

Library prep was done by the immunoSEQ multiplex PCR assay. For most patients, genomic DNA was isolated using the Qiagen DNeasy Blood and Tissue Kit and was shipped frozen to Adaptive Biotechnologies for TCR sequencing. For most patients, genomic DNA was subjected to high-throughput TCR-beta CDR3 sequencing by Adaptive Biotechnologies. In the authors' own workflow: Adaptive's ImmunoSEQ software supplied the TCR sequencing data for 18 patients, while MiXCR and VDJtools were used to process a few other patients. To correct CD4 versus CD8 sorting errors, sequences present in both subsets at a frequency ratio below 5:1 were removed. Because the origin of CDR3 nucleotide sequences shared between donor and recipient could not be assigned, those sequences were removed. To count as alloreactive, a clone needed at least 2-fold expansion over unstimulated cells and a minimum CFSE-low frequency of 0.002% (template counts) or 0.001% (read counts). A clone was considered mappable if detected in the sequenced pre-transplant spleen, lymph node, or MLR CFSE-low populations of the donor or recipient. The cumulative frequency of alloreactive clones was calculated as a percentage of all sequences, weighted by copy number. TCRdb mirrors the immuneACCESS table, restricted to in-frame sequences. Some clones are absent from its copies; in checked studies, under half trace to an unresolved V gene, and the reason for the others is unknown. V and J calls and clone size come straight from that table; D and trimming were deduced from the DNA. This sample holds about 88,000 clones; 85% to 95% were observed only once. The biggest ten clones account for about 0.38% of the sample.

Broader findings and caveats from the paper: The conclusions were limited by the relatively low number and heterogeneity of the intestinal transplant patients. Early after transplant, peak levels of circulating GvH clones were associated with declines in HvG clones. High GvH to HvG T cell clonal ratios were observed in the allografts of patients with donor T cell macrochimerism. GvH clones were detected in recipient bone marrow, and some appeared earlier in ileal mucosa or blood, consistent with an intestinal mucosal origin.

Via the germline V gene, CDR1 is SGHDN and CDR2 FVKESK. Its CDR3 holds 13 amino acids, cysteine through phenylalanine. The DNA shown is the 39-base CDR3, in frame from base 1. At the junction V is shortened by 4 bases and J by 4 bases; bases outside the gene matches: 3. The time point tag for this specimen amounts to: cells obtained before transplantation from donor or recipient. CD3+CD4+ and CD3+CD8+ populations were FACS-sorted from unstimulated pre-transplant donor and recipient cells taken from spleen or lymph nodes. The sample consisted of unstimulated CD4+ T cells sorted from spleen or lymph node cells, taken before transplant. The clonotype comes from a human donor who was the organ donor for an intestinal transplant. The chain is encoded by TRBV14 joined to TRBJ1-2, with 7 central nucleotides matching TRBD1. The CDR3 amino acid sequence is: CASSRAGGYGYTF. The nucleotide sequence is TGTGCCAGCAGCCGGGCAGGGGGCTATGGCTACACCTTC.